These 19 T cell receptor beta chains originate from one sample sequenced in a study of shared clonotypes between healthy human individuals. The naive CD8 subset, CD45RO-negative cells positively selected for CCR7, excluded terminally differentiated effector memory CD45RA+ cells. Generated by immunoSEQ multiplex PCR, the TCRdb table keeps only in-frame clones and is missing some. This table has millions of clones, 85% to 95% appearing once. The sequencing sample was made of naive CD8+ T cells sorted from blood. Receptors originate from a man in his late teens or twenties in good health.

This clone was detected a few times. The rearrangement uses TRBV10-1 and TRBJ2-1; 13 bases fit TRBD2. The ends lost 5 bases at V and 2 bases at J; junction bases unmatched: 6. CDR3 length equals 17 residues. Germline CDR1 WNHNN, CDR2 SYGVQD (reference sequence). In nucleotides, the CDR3 is TGCGCCAGCAGTCCCACGACTAGCGGGAGGACCTACAATGAGCAGTTCTTC. It codes for CASSPTTSGRTYNEQFF.

The chain employs TRBV7-6 and TRBJ2-7; D may be TRBD2 (6 bases). The V end was cut by 5 bases, the J end by 4 bases, with 18 bases between. This CDR3 contains 15 residues. Per the germline V gene, CDR1 is SGHVS and CDR2 is FNYEAQ. The CDR3 here is CASSPTLGLNYEQYF. As DNA, the CDR3 is TGTGCCAGCAGCCCGACTCTCGGACTAAATTACGAGCAGTACTTC.

J is TRBJ2-1 and V is TRBV9; 13 nucleotides align to TRBD2. The CDR3 loop spans 17 amino acids. CDR1 and CDR2 (germline): SGDLS, YYNGEE. With 3 bases clipped from V and 5 bases from J, the junction kept 8 bases outside the gene matches. The CDR3 reads CASSARGLAGEDNEQFF. CDR3 nucleotide sequence: TGTGCCAGCAGCGCCCGAGGACTAGCGGGAGAAGACAATGAGCAGTTCTTC.

V usage is TRBV19 and J usage is TRBJ2-7; D not resolved. Germline lookup yields CDR1 LNHDA and CDR2 SQIVND (reference sequence). V was cut by 3 bases and J by 2 bases, with 11 bases left in between. There are 14 residues in the CDR3. The DNA of the CDR3 is TGTGCCAGTAGTATGGGCAGTGTTACCTACGAGCAGTACTTC. Translation gives CASSMGSVTYEQYF.

The chain recombines TRBV4-3 with TRBJ2-7; 7 nucleotides agree with TRBD1. With V trimmed by 3 bases and J by 0 bases, 5 bases remained unmatched. Germline CDR1 is LGHNA and CDR2 is YSLEER. CDR3 size: 15 residues. CDR3: CASSHGTALSYEQYF. CDR3 sequence (DNA): TGCGCCAGCAGCCACGGGACAGCTCTCTCCTACGAGCAGTACTTC.

V gene TRBV29-1 combines with J gene TRBJ2-5; 7 nucleotides match TRBD1. CDR3 length: 13 amino acids. The J segment lost 5 bases and the V segment lost 3 bases, leaving 6 bases of the junction unmatched. Germline assignment: CDR1 SQVTM and CDR2 ANQGSEA. The CDR3 DNA reads TGCAGCGTTGATCCCGGGACAGAGGAGACCCAGTACTTC. This gives the protein CSVDPGTEETQYF.

CDR3 residues: CASSPDRTGPDNSPLHF. DNA for the CDR3: TGCGCCAGCAGCCCCGACCGGACAGGGCCGGATAATTCACCCCTCCACTTT. V and J are TRBV5-1 and TRBJ1-6, with 8 nucleotides matching TRBD1. There are 17 residues in the CDR3. V shed 4 bases and J 5 bases; nucleotides not matched to a gene: 11. Germline CDR1 is SGHRS and CDR2 is YFSETQ.

The CDR3 DNA sequence: TGTGCCAGCAGTTTATGGGGGACTAGCGGTGACAATGAGCAGTTCTTC. Amino acids: CASSLWGTSGDNEQFF. The V call is TRBV28, the J call TRBJ2-1, with 11 bases identical to TRBD2. V shed 0 bases, J shed 5 bases, and the junction held 3 bases outside the gene matches. Per the germline V gene, CDR1 is MDHEN and CDR2 is SYDVKM. This CDR3 has 16 amino acids.

The chain employs TRBV2 and TRBJ1-1, with 10 positions matching TRBD1. The CDR3 length is 13 residues. The germline CDR1 and CDR2 sequences are SNHLY and FYNNEI. Trimming at V came to 6 bases and at J to 3 bases, leaving 1 base not matched to a gene. The chain's CDR3 is CASSGQGDTEAFF. CDR3 coding DNA: TGTGCCAGCAGCGGACAGGGGGACACTGAAGCTTTCTTT.

The V gene is TRBV13, the J gene TRBJ1-6; TRBD1 matches at 7 bases. Germline trimming cut 2 bases from V and 8 bases from J; bases unmatched to any gene: 6. This CDR3 spans 15 amino acids. Germline values: CDR1 PRHDT, CDR2 FYEKMQ (reference sequence). This chain's CDR3 is CASSLRARGDSPLHF. CDR3 bases: TGTGCCAGCAGCTTAAGGGCCAGGGGGGATTCACCCCTCCACTTT.

This chain links TRBV29-1 with TRBJ1-1; tentative D call: TRBD1 (6 bases). CDR1 and CDR2 (germline): SQVTM, ANQGSEA. The CDR3 contains 12 residues. Trimming stripped 7 bases from V and 4 bases from J, with 13 bases between. CDR3 sequence: CSAGTGTTEAFF. The DNA for the CDR3 is TGCAGCGCAGGAACAGGGACCACTGAAGCTTTCTTT.

The chain joins TRBV6-1 to TRBJ2-7, with D tentatively TRBD1 (5 bases). This CDR3 region has 14 residues. CDR1 is MNHNS, CDR2 SASEGT, per germline. V lost 2 bases and J lost 8, with 16 bases in between. CDR3 sequence: CASSEWGQGAQQYF. The CDR3 DNA follows: TGTGCCAGCAGTGAATGGGGTCAGGGTGCGCAGCAGTACTTC.

The V gene is TRBV13, the J gene TRBJ2-7; 9 bases match TRBD2. CDR1 is PRHDT and CDR2 is FYEKMQ in the germline V gene (reference sequence). J lost 2 bases, V lost 2 bases, and 4 bases had no gene match. The CDR3 runs to 15 residues. The CDR3, as DNA: TGTGCCAGCAGCTTAAGCGGGGGGCTTCCCTACGAGCAGTACTTC. Translated: CASSLSGGLPYEQYF. The entire variable domain, with the rest obtained from reference TRBV13 and TRBJ2-7, is as follows: AAGVIQSPRHLIKEKRETATLKCYPIPRHDTVYWYQQGPGQDPQFLISFYEKMQSDKGSIPDRFSAQQFSDYHSELNMSSLELGDSALYFCASSLSGGLPYEQYFGPGTRLTVT.

The chain recombines TRBV7-9 with TRBJ2-3, with D perhaps matching TRBD2 (6 bases). CDR1 and CDR2 from the germline V gene are SEHNR and FQNEAQ (reference sequence). The CDR3 totals 14 residues. V was clipped by 8 bases and J by 2 bases, with 14 bases between them. CDR3: CASLRGGNTDTQYF. The DNA for the CDR3 is TGTGCCAGCCTTCGCGGAGGGAACACAGATACGCAGTATTTT.

The chain has TRBV28 and TRBJ2-7; 7 positions agree with TRBD1. Germline lookup yields CDR1 MDHEN and CDR2 SYDVKM. The V gene end was trimmed by 2 bases and the J gene end by 0 bases; junction bases not matched to a gene: 22. The CDR3 contains 21 residues. The CDR3 region has the DNA TGTGCCAGCAGTTTACGCCCAGGTATACCCCACACACAGGGGATCTCCTACGAGCAGTACTTC. Translation gives CASSLRPGIPHTQGISYEQYF.

The rearrangement links TRBV4-1 to TRBJ2-1; D ambiguous. This CDR3 contains 14 residues. Per germline, CDR1 MGHRA and CDR2 YSYEKL. Trimming pared 0 bases from V and 5 bases from J, leaving 8 bases between. In nucleotides, the CDR3 is TGCGCCAGCAGCCAAGATGGGCCAAACAATGAGCAGTTCTTC. The encoded protein is CASSQDGPNNEQFF.

J is TRBJ2-2 and V is TRBV4-3, with 9 bases fitting TRBD2. V was clipped by 0 bases and J by 7 bases; unmatched bases: 9. The CDR3 covers 17 residues. Germline V gene data show CDR1 as LGHNA and CDR2 as YSLEER. CDR3: CASSQDRNSGRVGELFF. The CDR3 bases are TGCGCCAGCAGCCAAGATCGTAATAGCGGGAGAGTCGGGGAGCTGTTTTTT.

The V gene is TRBV4-1, the J gene TRBJ2-7; D is uncertain. Trimming removed 0 bases at V and 7 bases at J, with 10 bases between. Germline lookup yields CDR1 MGHRA and CDR2 YSYEKL. The length of the CDR3 is 13 residues. CDR3 sequence reads: CASSQDEVLEQYF. CDR3 bases: TGCGCCAGCAGCCAAGATGAGGTTTTAGAGCAGTACTTC.

The rearrangement links TRBV7-8 to TRBJ1-6, with TRBD1 identical over 10 bases. The CDR3 loop spans 17 amino acids. The ends lost 5 bases at V and 10 bases at J; junction bases unmatched: 14. Germline values: CDR1 SGHVS, CDR2 FQNEAQ. CDR3 in DNA: TGTGCCAGCAGCACTCTGTGGGGACAGGGGCTAGGATCACCCCTCCACTTT. It is translated as CASSTLWGQGLGSPLHF.